The rows below give T cell receptor beta chains drawn from one sample of a study of beta chain features in type 1 diabetes. Sequenced by immunoSEQ multiplex PCR; TCRdb stores in-frame clones only, minus some. The sample has 680,000 or so clones; 13% are singletons. The sequenced material came from naive CD4+ T cells from blood. The source is a man between 18 and 29 years old with type 1 diabetes. Both conserved end residues are part of each CDR3. A D gene is named only where the DNA matches it firmly. Clone size is not always given. Where it is, it says once, few, many or a class for expanded clones.

v_gene	j_gene	abundance	d_gene	CDR3nt	CDR3aa
TRBV5-1	TRBJ2-1	.	.	TGCGCCAGCAGCTTGGCTAGCAGCTCCTACAATGAGCAGTTCTTC	CASSLASSSYNEQFF
TRBV18	TRBJ1-5	few	.	TGTGCCAGCTCACCGGGGGGCGATCAGCCCCAGCATTTT	CASSPGGDQPQHF
TRBV28	TRBJ2-3	.	.	TGTGCCAGCAGTTCGGGGCGATGGGGGGCCACAGATACGCAGTATTTT	CASSSGRWGATDTQYF
TRBV7-9	TRBJ2-7	few	TRBD1	TGTGCCAGCATCCCGGGACAGGGTCTCGGGGAGCAGTACTTC	CASIPGQGLGEQYF
TRBV30	TRBJ1-5	.	.	TGTGCCTGGAGGGGGTCAGGGGGCAATCAGCCCCAGCATTTT	CAWRGSGGNQPQHF
TRBV7-3	TRBJ2-3	.	.	TGTGCCAGCAGCTACAGGAGCAGCACAGATACGCAGTATTTT	CASSYRSSTDTQYF
TRBV4-1	TRBJ1-4	.	TRBD1	TGCGCCAGCAGCCGTGGACAGGGAGATAATGAAAAACTGTTTTTT	CASSRGQGDNEKLFF
TRBV30	TRBJ1-2	few	.	TGTGCCTGGAGTGTACGGGCAGGCGTTAGTGCGGGCTACACCTTC	CAWSVRAGVSAGYTF
TRBV19	TRBJ2-7	few	.	TGTGCCAGTAGTATTCAACAAGCCTCCAACGAGCAGTACTTC	CASSIQQASNEQYF
TRBV19	TRBJ1-2	.	.	TGTGCCAGTACCGGGCAGCCCAACAACTATGGCTACACCTTC	CASTGQPNNYGYTF
TRBV6-5	TRBJ1-1	few	.	TGTGCCAGCAGTTACTTCTCGGACCTTGACACTGAAGCTTTCTTT	CASSYFSDLDTEAFF
TRBV29-1	TRBJ1-2	few	TRBD1	TGCAGCGTTGCGGGACAGGGGGCTGATGGCTACACCTTC	CSVAGQGADGYTF
TRBV10-3	TRBJ1-2	few	.	TGTGCCATCAGTGCGGGGAACAACTATGGCTACACCTTC	CAISAGNNYGYTF
TRBV5-6	TRBJ2-3	few	TRBD1	TGTGCCAGCAGCGACAGGGTCACAGATACGCAGTATTTT	CASSDRVTDTQYF
TRBV2	TRBJ1-4	.	.	TGTGCCAGCATCGGGGACATCTTGAATGAAAAACTGTTTTTT	CASIGDILNEKLFF
TRBV7-9	TRBJ2-2	.	.	TGTGCCAGCAGCTTGGTGTCCGGGTTCGGCACCGGGGAGCTGTTTTTT	CASSLVSGFGTGELFF
TRBV7-6	TRBJ1-5	.	TRBD1	TGTGCCAGCAGCCTAGAGGCCGACAGGGGCAATCAGCCCCAGCATTTT	CASSLEADRGNQPQHF
TRBV14	TRBJ1-1	few	TRBD1	TGTGCCAGCAGCCAACTTACAGGGGGCACTGAAGCTTTCTTT	CASSQLTGGTEAFF
TRBV29-1	TRBJ1-1	.	.	TGCAGCGTTGGATCCGGGACATCGAACACTGAAGCTTTCTTT	CSVGSGTSNTEAFF
TRBV10-3	TRBJ2-3	few	TRBD1	TGTGCCATCAGTGTTAGGGACAGTTACACAGATACGCAGTATTTT	CAISVRDSYTDTQYF
TRBV5-1	TRBJ2-5	few	.	TGCGCCAGCAGCACGACCGGGACGGACCAAGAGACCCAGTACTTC	CASSTTGTDQETQYF
TRBV4-1	TRBJ2-3	.	TRBD2	TGCGCCAGCAGCCTCAACCGTCAGCGGGGGGTAGATACGCAGTATTTT	CASSLNRQRGVDTQYF
TRBV28	TRBJ1-5	few	.	TGTGCCAGCACCACGAATCAGCCCCAGCATTTT	CASTTNQPQHF
TRBV29-1	TRBJ2-1	.	.	TGCAGCGCTAATAGGGTCGGAAACAATGAGCAGTTCTTC	CSANRVGNNEQFF
TRBV10-3	TRBJ2-7	.	.	TGTGCCATCAGTGAGTCCGAGACTTTATCCAGGGTGGTGTACTTC	CAISESETLSRVVYF
TRBV29-1	TRBJ1-2	few	TRBD1	TGCAGCGTTGAGGGACAGGCTGGCTATGGCTACACCTTC	CSVEGQAGYGYTF